One sample yielded the 23 T cell receptor beta chains listed below, sequenced in a study of CD8+ T cells in alopecia areata. After isolation, RNA underwent reverse transcription to generate cDNA as the sequencing template. The protocol was immunoSEQ multiplex PCR, while the TCRdb copy is restricted to in-frame clones and leaves out a portion. The data contain roughly 250,000 clones, 65% to 70% of them singletons. The specimen was CD4+ T cells sorted from blood, collected at week 0. Every receptor here comes from a human donor with alopecia areata.

This rearrangement joins TRBV18 to TRBJ2-1; D not resolved. The V gene's germline CDR1 is KGHSH and CDR2 LQKENI. This CDR3 comprises 10 residues. Between the trimmed V and J ends, which lost 4 bases and 9 bases, there was a span of 4 bases. The CDR3 nucleotides are TGTGCCAGCTCACACACTGAGCAGTTCTTC. Protein product: CASSHTEQFF.

This chain uses TRBV5-1 with TRBJ1-1, with D hard to call. This CDR3 spans 13 amino acids. Germline CDR1 and CDR2: SGHRS and YFSETQ. Trimming pared 0 bases from V and 6 bases from J, leaving 9 bases between. CDR3 sequence reads: CASSLGRAAEAFF. As DNA, the CDR3 is TGCGCCAGCAGCTTGGGGCGAGCCGCTGAAGCTTTCTTT.

This chain uses TRBV9 with TRBJ2-5, with D possibly matching TRBD1 (5 bases). Germline CDR1 SGDLS, CDR2 YYNGEE. This CDR3 is built from 14 residues. V gave up 0 bases and J gave up 5 bases, with 11 bases separating them. In DNA form, the CDR3 reads TGTGCCAGCAGCGTAGAACCAGGGCTTGAGACCCAGTACTTC. This encodes CASSVEPGLETQYF.

The rearrangement links TRBV29-1 to TRBJ2-6; 8 bases line up with TRBD1. The junction had 9 bases not matched to a gene; V was cut back by 7 bases and J by 1 base. The CDR3 totals 16 residues. The germline CDR1 and CDR2 sequences are SQVTM and ANQGSEA. CDR3 protein: CSGGRQGRSGANVLTF. Written as DNA, the CDR3 is TGCAGCGGTGGGAGACAGGGGAGGTCTGGGGCCAACGTCCTGACTTTC.

For the CDR3, the DNA is TGTGCCAGCAGCCAAGATTGGGACACCAGGCTACCCAATGAGCAGTTCTTC. Protein: CASSQDWDTRLPNEQFF. The V call is TRBV14, the J call TRBJ2-1; D is possibly TRBD1 (6 bases). Deletions cut 0 bases from V and 6 bases from J, with 18 bases between. The CDR3 covers 17 residues. Germline CDR1 is SGHDN and CDR2 is FVKESK. The full variable domain, rest sourced from reference TRBV14 and TRBJ2-1, is EAGVTQFPSHSVIEKGQTVTLRCDPISGHDNLYWYRRVMGKEIKFLLHFVKESKQDESGMPNNRFLAERTGGTYSTLKVQPAELEDSGVYFCASSQDWDTRLPNEQFFGPGTRLTVL.

The rearrangement joins TRBV7-2 to TRBJ2-5; D not certain. This CDR3 contains 13 residues. V lost 2 bases and J 4 bases, leaving 8 bases between the germline ends. Germline-derived CDR1 and CDR2 are SGHTA and FQGNSA. CDR3 residues: CASSLSIGETQYF. The CDR3 bases are TGTGCCAGCAGCTTAAGCATCGGAGAGACCCAGTACTTC.

The J gene is TRBJ2-7, the V gene TRBV4-2; D is undetermined. In germline, CDR1 is LGHNA, CDR2 YNFKEQ. Trimming took off 0 bases at V and 3 bases at J, with 9 bases between the two ends. The CDR3 is 14 amino acids. This CDR3 reads CASSQDQWVYEQYF. The CDR3 bases are TGTGCCAGCAGCCAAGATCAATGGGTCTACGAGCAGTACTTC.

The V and J genes are TRBV9 and TRBJ2-2; D uncertain. The germline gives CDR1 SGDLS, CDR2 YYNGEE. This CDR3 contains 15 residues. V was trimmed by 2 bases and J by 0 bases, leaving 8 bases between them. This CDR3 is CASSVANTNTGELFF. CDR3 DNA sequence: TGTGCCAGCAGCGTTGCGAACACGAACACCGGGGAGCTGTTTTTT.

The V gene is TRBV25-1, the J gene TRBJ2-7; perhaps TRBD2 as D (6 bases). Germline V gives CDR1 MGHDK, CDR2 SYGVNS. Trimming removed 6 bases at V and 0 bases at J, with 6 bases between. CDR3 size: 12 residues. CDR3 in DNA: TGTGCCAGCAGGCGGGGCTCCTACGAGCAGTACTTC. Amino acid sequence: CASRRGSYEQYF.

This clone has a handful of counts. The gene calls are TRBV7-9 and TRBJ1-4; 7 nucleotides align to TRBD1. Germline values: CDR1 SEHNR, CDR2 FQNEAQ (reference sequence). This CDR3 comprises 14 residues. The junction had 4 bases not matched to a gene; V was cut back by 5 bases and J by 4 bases. CDR3 protein: CASSQGTVNEKLFF. CDR3 nucleotide sequence: TGTGCCAGCAGCCAAGGGACAGTTAATGAAAAACTGTTTTTT. The full variable domain, rest sourced from reference TRBV7-9 and TRBJ1-4, is DTGVSQNPRHKITKRGQNVTFRCDPISEHNRLYWYRQTLGQGPEFLTYFQNEAQLEKSRLLSDRFSAERPKGSFSTLEIQRTEQGDSAMYLCASSQGTVNEKLFFGSGTQLSVL.

The rearrangement joins TRBV30 to TRBJ1-2; D possibly corresponds to TRBD1 (5 bases). CDR1 GTSNPN and CDR2 SVGIG come from the germline V gene (reference sequence). V was clipped by 2 bases and J by 2 bases, with 9 bases between them. This CDR3 spans 13 amino acids. Here the CDR3 reads CAWSSGKNYGYTF. CDR3 DNA: TGTGCCTGGAGTTCAGGGAAGAACTATGGCTACACCTTC.

This clone has only one observation. The chain combines TRBV30 with TRBJ1-4; D remains unclear. The length of the CDR3 is 18 residues. V lost 0 bases to trimming and J lost 0 bases, with 17 bases between them. Germline CDR1 and CDR2: GTSNPN and SVGIG (reference sequence). CDR3 coding DNA: TGTGCCTGGAGTGTTTCGGACGGCAGAGGGTCAACTAATGAAAAACTGTTTTTT. Protein: CAWSVSDGRGSTNEKLFF.

The gene calls are TRBV27 and TRBJ2-7; possibly TRBD2 for D (6 bases). The CDR3 is made up of 14 amino acids. CDR1 is MNHEY and CDR2 is SMNVEV in the germline V gene (reference sequence). With 3 bases removed from V and 4 bases from J, the gap between germline ends came to 13 bases. CDR3 protein: CASSFSGLGYEQYF. CDR3 nucleotides: TGTGCCAGCAGTTTCTCGGGACTTGGGTACGAGCAGTACTTC.

A few counts support this clone. This chain connects TRBV7-9 to TRBJ1-2, with D maybe TRBD1 (6 bases). Deletions cut 5 bases from V and 8 bases from J, with 15 bases between. The CDR3 covers 13 residues. Germline loops: CDR1 SEHNR, CDR2 FQNEAQ (reference sequence). The CDR3 here is CASSRGQGNGYTF. The CDR3 DNA follows: TGTGCCAGCAGCCGGGGGCAGGGAAACGGCTACACCTTC.

This rearrangement joins TRBV6-5 to TRBJ2-2, with D perhaps TRBD2 (6 bases). The CDR3 contains 14 residues. Trimming cost V 4 bases and J 0 bases, with 6 bases left between them. Germline values: CDR1 MNHEY, CDR2 SVGAGI. CDR3 DNA sequence: TGTGCCAGCAGTTGGGACTCGAACACCGGGGAGCTGTTTTTT. Its protein is CASSWDSNTGELFF.

This clone was seen only a few times. This sequence joins TRBV12-5 and TRBJ2-5; no firm D call. The CDR3 extends over 13 amino acids. With 0 bases removed from V and 5 bases from J, the gap between germline ends came to 7 bases. Germline CDR1 is LGHNT and CDR2 is FRNRAP. CDR3 loop: CASGLVPSETQYF. CDR3 in DNA: TGTGCTAGTGGTTTGGTACCTTCGGAGACCCAGTACTTC.

The V gene is TRBV7-2, the J gene TRBJ2-5; D is possibly TRBD2 (6 bases). The CDR3 spans 14 residues. The V gene's germline CDR1 is SGHTA and CDR2 FQGNSA. Trimming removed 5 bases from V and 5 bases from J, with 15 bases in between. The CDR3 region has the DNA TGTGCCAGCAGCAAACTAGCAGTGTTGGAGACCCAGTACTTC. It translates to CASSKLAVLETQYF.

The chain uses TRBV7-6 and TRBJ2-5; the match to TRBD2 covers 7 bases. V trimming: 5 bases; J trimming: 2 bases; junction bases outside the gene matches: 14. The CDR3 spans 17 residues. The germline V gene has CDR1 SGHVS and CDR2 FNYEAQ. CDR3 residues: CASSPYLREDIQETQYF. In nucleotides, the CDR3 is TGTGCCAGCAGCCCCTACCTCCGGGAGGATATTCAAGAGACCCAGTACTTC.

The V call is TRBV13, the J call TRBJ2-1; the D is unclear. The CDR3 is 17 residues long. Per the germline V gene, CDR1 is PRHDT and CDR2 is FYEKMQ (reference sequence). With 4 bases removed from V and 1 base from J, the gap between germline ends came to 17 bases. This chain's CDR3 is CASSSRWGRLSYNEQFF. CDR3 nucleotide sequence: TGTGCCAGCAGCTCCCGTTGGGGAAGGTTGTCCTACAATGAGCAGTTCTTC.

This clone has only one observation. The chain carries TRBV7-9 and TRBJ2-6; TRBD2 is a possible D gene (6 bases). The germline V gene has CDR1 SEHNR and CDR2 FQNEAQ (reference sequence). The CDR3 covers 15 residues. Trimming left V 8 bases short and J 0 bases short, with 11 bases between. The CDR3 loop is CASGGRSSGANVLTF. The CDR3 DNA follows: TGTGCCAGCGGAGGGAGGAGCTCTGGGGCCAACGTCCTGACTTTC.

This clone has more than one count but fewer than ten. The V gene is TRBV7-2, the J gene TRBJ1-5; a possible D gene is TRBD1 (5 bases). The CDR3 length is 12 residues. Trimming removed 2 bases at V and 7 bases at J, with 6 bases between. Germline lookup yields CDR1 SGHTA and CDR2 FQGNSA. Here the CDR3 reads CASSLQGQPQHF. In DNA form, the CDR3 reads TGTGCCAGCAGCTTACAGGGCCAGCCCCAGCATTTT.

V gene TRBV13 combines with J gene TRBJ1-2; D unclear. The germline V and J ends were trimmed by 0 bases and 11 bases, with 13 bases remaining between them. The V gene's germline CDR1 is PRHDT and CDR2 FYEKMQ (reference sequence). CDR3 length: 13 residues. The CDR3 DNA is TGTGCCAGCAGCTTAGGGACACCGATTGGTTACACCTTC. As protein: CASSLGTPIGYTF.

The rearrangement links TRBV29-1 to TRBJ2-3; D is undetermined. This CDR3 comprises 12 residues. Per germline, CDR1 SQVTM and CDR2 ANQGSEA. Between the trimmed V and J ends, which lost 7 bases and 2 bases, there was a span of 10 bases. CDR3: CSARPSTDTQYF. CDR3 nucleotides: TGCAGCGCCCGCCCCTCCACAGATACGCAGTATTTT.